The T cell receptor (beta chain) under discussion was sequenced for a study of PD-1 blockade in classical Hodgkin lymphoma. Broader study findings: In newly diagnosed patients, baseline TCR diversity was reportedly below that of healthy donors. By C4D1, diversity of CD4+ TCRs had risen significantly, whereas that of CD8+ TCRs had not.

On this clone: Its specificity is not known.

TCRdb's copy holds only in-frame clones and misses some; the assay was immunoSEQ multiplex PCR. The sample consists of about 58,000 clones, approximately 90% of them appearing once. All patients experienced relapse after autologous stem cell transplantation, and brentuximab vedotin exposure was variable. CDR1 and CDR2 from the germline V gene are SGHDT and YYEEEE. The CDR3 loop spans 13 amino acids. Trimming pared 2 bases from V and 7 bases from J, leaving 10 bases between. Source: peripheral blood mononuclear cells (PBMCs), taken before the second cycle of nivolumab. J is TRBJ2-1 and V is TRBV5-6, with D unresolved. This sequence originates from a human donor with classical Hodgkin lymphoma. DNA for the CDR3: TGTGCCAGCAGCTTTCGCGAGCGTAATGAGCAGTTCTTC. It is translated as CASSFRERNEQFF.